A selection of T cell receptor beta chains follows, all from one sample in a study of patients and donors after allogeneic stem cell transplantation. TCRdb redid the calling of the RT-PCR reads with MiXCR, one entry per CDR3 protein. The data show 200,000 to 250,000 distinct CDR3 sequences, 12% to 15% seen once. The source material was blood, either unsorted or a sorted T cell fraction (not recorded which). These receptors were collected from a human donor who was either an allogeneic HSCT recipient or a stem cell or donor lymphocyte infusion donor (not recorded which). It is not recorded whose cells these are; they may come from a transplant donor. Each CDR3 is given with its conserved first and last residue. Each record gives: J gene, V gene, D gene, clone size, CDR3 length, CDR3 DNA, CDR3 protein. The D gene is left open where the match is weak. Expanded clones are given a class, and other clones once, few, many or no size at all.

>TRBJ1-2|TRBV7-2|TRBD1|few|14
TGTGCCAGCAGCCCGGACGGGACAGCCTATGGCTACACCTTC
CASSPDGTAYGYTF
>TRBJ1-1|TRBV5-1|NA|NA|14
TGCGCCAGCAGCTTGGACAGGGCTGGCACTGAAGCTTTCTTT
CASSLDRAGTEAFF
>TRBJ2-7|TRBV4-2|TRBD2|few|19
TGTGCCAGCAGCCTCCAGACCTCCCCAATGACTAGCGGGACCTACGAGCAGTACTTC
CASSLQTSPMTSGTYEQYF
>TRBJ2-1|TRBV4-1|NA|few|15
TGCGCCAGCAGCCAAGATAGTACCGGGTACAATGAGCAGTTCTTC
CASSQDSTGYNEQFF
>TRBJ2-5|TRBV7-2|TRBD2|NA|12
TGTGCCAGCAGTGGGGGGGGGAGAATCCAGTACTTC
CASSGGGRIQYF
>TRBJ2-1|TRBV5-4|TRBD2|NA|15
TGTGCCAGCAGCCCCCGGCGGGGGAGCTACAATGAGCAGTTCTTC
CASSPRRGSYNEQFF
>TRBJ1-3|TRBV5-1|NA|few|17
TGCGCCAGCAGCTTGGAGCCGCGGGGTGTCCCTGGAAACACCATATATTTT
CASSLEPRGVPGNTIYF
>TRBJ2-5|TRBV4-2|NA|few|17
TGTGCCAGCAGCCAAGATCCGGTCAGGGGAGGGTGGGAGACCCAGTACTTC
CASSQDPVRGGWETQYF
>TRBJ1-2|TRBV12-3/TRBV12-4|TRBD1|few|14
TGTGCCAGCGTTTCCGGGACAGGGATCTATGGCTACACCTTC
CASVSGTGIYGYTF
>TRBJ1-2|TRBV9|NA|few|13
TGTGCCAGCAGCGTAGACCAGGGATATGGCTACACCTTC
CASSVDQGYGYTF
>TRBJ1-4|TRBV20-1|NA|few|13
TGCAGTCCAATCCCGGGAGACAATGAAAAACTGTTTTTT
CSPIPGDNEKLFF
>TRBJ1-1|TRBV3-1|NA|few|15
TGTGCCAGCAGCCACGGACAGATCATGAACACTGAAGCTTTCTTT
CASSHGQIMNTEAFF
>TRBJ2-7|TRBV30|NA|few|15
TGTGCCTGGAGTGTAAGGTCAGGGCGGGCTTACGAGCAGTACTTC
CAWSVRSGRAYEQYF
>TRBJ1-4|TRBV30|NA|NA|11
TGTGCCGTCGTCGTTGGGGAAAAACTGTTTTTT
CAVVVGEKLFF
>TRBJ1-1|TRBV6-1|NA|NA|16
TGTGCCAGCAGCACCAGCCCCTCCTTTGAACGGGGTGAAGCTTTCTTT
CASSTSPSFERGEAFF
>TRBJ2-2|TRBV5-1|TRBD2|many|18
TGCGCCAGCAGCTTGAAACTAGCGGGAGGGATGAACACCGGGGAGCTGTTTTTT
CASSLKLAGGMNTGELFF
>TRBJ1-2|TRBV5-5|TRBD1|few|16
TGTGCCAGCAGCCCCAGATCTGAGGGACAGCACTATGGCTACACCTTC
CASSPRSEGQHYGYTF